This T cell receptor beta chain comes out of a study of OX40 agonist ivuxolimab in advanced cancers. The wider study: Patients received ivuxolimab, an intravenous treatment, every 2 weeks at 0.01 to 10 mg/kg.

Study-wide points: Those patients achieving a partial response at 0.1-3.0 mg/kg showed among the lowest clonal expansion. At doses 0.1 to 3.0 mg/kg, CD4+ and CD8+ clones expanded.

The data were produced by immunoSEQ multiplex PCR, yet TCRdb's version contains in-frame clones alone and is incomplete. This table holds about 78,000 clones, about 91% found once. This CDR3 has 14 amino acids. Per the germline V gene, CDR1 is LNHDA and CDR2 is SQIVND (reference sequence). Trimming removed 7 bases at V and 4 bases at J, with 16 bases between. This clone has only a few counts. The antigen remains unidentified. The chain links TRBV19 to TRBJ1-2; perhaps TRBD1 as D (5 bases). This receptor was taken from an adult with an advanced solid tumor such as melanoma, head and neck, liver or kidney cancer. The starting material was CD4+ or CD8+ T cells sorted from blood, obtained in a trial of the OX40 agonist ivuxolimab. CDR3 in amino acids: CASTEAGLSYGYTF. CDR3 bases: TGTGCCAGTACAGAGGCAGGGCTAAGCTATGGCTACACCTTC.